The clone carrying this T cell receptor (beta chain) was observed a handful of times. The ends lost 0 bases at V and 10 bases at J; junction bases unmatched: 3. CDR1 LGHNA and CDR2 YNFKEQ come from the germline V gene. The CDR3 length is 15 residues. This record belongs to a study of Graves' ophthalmopathy and Graves' hyperthyroidism. Using RNA transcripts, the TCR beta CDR3 regions were amplified. Second-round multiplex PCR followed a first-round RT-PCR using HTBI primers. Using its own MiXCR run on the multiplex PCR reads, TCRdb lists one record per CDR3 protein. The sample holds approximately 700,000 distinct CDR3 sequences, 35% to 50% seen once.

The sequence derives from an adult man with Graves' ophthalmopathy. Sequencing was done on a sample of peripheral blood. The chain recombines TRBV4-2 with TRBJ1-6; 10 positions match TRBD1. Written as DNA, the CDR3 is TGTGCCAGCAGCCAAGATAGGGGACAGGGGTCACCCCTCCACTTT. As protein: CASSQDRGQGSPLHF.